This T cell receptor beta chain was observed in a study of blood T cell repertoires in COVID-19. Study context: In each case, the material was cDNA or gDNA derived from T cells, B-cell-depleted T cells, or PBMCs.

CDR3 length: 13 amino acids. CDR1 and CDR2 from the germline V gene are KGHSH and LQKENI. V was pared by 3 bases and J by 3 bases, with 2 bases of the junction left unmatched. Remarks on this clone: The sample has other DNA sequences that encode this CDR3 too.

Measured with immunoSEQ multiplex PCR; TCRdb has only the in-frame clones, and not every one. The sample shows some 300,000 clones, over 80% of them seen only once. The genes are TRBV18 and TRBJ2-7, with 7 bases fitting TRBD1. The receptor was isolated from a woman in her forties or fifties with COVID-19, enrolled during active disease. Sequenced: peripheral blood. DNA of the CDR3: TGTGCCAGCTCACCCGGGACAGACTACGAGCAGTACTTC. Translated, it gives CASSPGTDYEQYF.